Reported below is one TCR beta chain. Which antigen it targets is not known. Qualities for individual bases were not recorded, and no much larger clone is one base off. This sample was included in a study of blood T cell repertoires in COVID-19 (dated by TCRdb to about 2020). With regard to the full study: Collaborator samples came from the United States, Italy and Spain and covered acute and convalescent phases of COVID-19. The repertoires were released in a freely available public database meant as a resource for research on the immune response to SARS-CoV-2. Where HLA class I and class II types were available, the types were taken from metadata supplied by the sample provider, not from assay-based typing. Sample metadata almost always included a de-identified subject ID, COVID-19 status, age in years and sex. The samples were drawn from two sources: the first 160 participants of the ongoing ImmuneRACE study, and over 950 subjects contributed by 6 global collaborators. Deeply sampled blood TCRbeta repertoires from subjects exposed to, actively infected with, or recovered from COVID-19 were included in the dataset. The prospective study material was composed of cDNA or gDNA derived from T cells, B-cell-depleted T cells, or PBMCs.

What the authors observed across the whole study: How much clinical and demographic metadata was included differed by source and by participant, and the metadata was provided uncurated.

TCRbeta CDR3 regions were amplified from genomic DNA using the immunoSEQ Assay, a bias-controlled multiplex PCR. The authors processed their data as follows. The number of nucleated cells in each sample was estimated from the amplification of reference gene primers within the assay. To quantify the absolute abundance of each unique TCRbeta CDR3 rearrangement, sequence reads were collapsed and filtered. For each sample, productive Simpson clonality was calculated as the square root of Simpson's diversity index over productive rearrangements. As stored in TCRdb, this immuneACCESS dataset retains in-frame rearrangements with V and J assigned. A fraction of the clones does not appear; measured against another copy, unresolved V genes explain less than half of the discrepancy, and the remainder lacks a known reason. Clone size and the V and J calls come from that table; the DNA yielded D and trimming. In this sample the table shows tens of thousands of clones, approximately 90% of which occur a single time. The ten largest clones add up to around 7% of the sample.

Each collaborating institution followed its own protocols to collect whole blood in K2EDTA tubes. For TCRbeta analysis, collaborators shipped samples in one of three forms: frozen whole blood, isolated PBMCs, or DNA extracted from either of those sample types. Reading from cysteine to phenylalanine, the CDR3 counts 18 amino acids. Left in the record is the CDR3 DNA by itself, 54 bases read in frame from the first base. At the junction V is shortened by 6 bases and J by 3 bases, with 24 bases in between. The germline V gene gives CDR1 as MDHEN and CDR2 as SYDVKM. This receptor chain uses TRBV28 and TRBJ2-1; TRBD2 is perhaps the D gene, given 5 matching bases. The sample was peripheral blood. The origin of this receptor is a woman aged 60-75 years with active or convalescent COVID-19. The CDR3 protein: CASSSFGRPSLYYNEQFF. The DNA reads as follows: TGTGCCAGCAGCTCCTTCGGAAGGCCTAGCCTTTACTACAATGAGCAGTTCTTC. Outside the CDR3, residues come from the reference TRBV28 and TRBJ2-1 proteins, so the full variable domain is: DVKVTQSSRYLVKRTGEKVFLECVQDMDHENMFWYRQDPGLGLRLIYFSYDVKMKEKGDIPEGYSVSREKKERFSLILESASTNQTSMYLCASSSFGRPSLYYNEQFFGPGTRLTVL.